What follows is one T cell receptor (beta chain) and its context. This clone came up a few times. No cognate antigen has been identified for it. The record has no base qualities; no much larger clone is one base away. Each collaborating institution followed its own protocols to collect whole blood in K2EDTA tubes. Collaborator samples were shipped for TCRbeta analysis as frozen whole blood, isolated PBMCs, or DNA extracted from either sample type. This sample is part of a study of blood T cell repertoires in COVID-19 (TCRdb year 2020). Turning to the overall study: Samples covering the acute and convalescent phases of COVID-19 were provided by collaborators in the United States, Italy and Spain. The material from the prospective study consisted of cDNA or gDNA derived from T cells, B-cell-depleted T cells, or PBMCs. The sample metadata nearly always contained a de-identified subject ID, COVID-19 status, age in years and sex. Deeply sampled blood TCRbeta repertoires from subjects exposed to, actively infected with, or recovered from COVID-19 were included in the dataset. HLA class I and class II types, where available, came from metadata supplied by the sample provider rather than from assay-based typing. A freely available public database, intended as a resource for researchers studying the immune response to SARS-CoV-2, is where the repertoires were released. The samples were drawn from the first 160 participants of the ongoing ImmuneRACE study and from 950 to 1,500 subjects provided by 6 global collaborators.

TCRbeta CDR3 regions were amplified from genomic DNA by means of the immunoSEQ Assay, a bias-controlled multiplex PCR. Per the original workflow: Nucleated cell counts per sample were estimated from amplification of reference gene primers within the assay. To quantify the absolute abundance of each unique TCRbeta CDR3 rearrangement, sequence reads were collapsed and filtered. Productive Simpson clonality was computed per sample as the square root of Simpson's diversity index over productive rearrangements. Sourced from immuneACCESS, this table was stored by TCRdb with only in-frame sequences that have V and J called. A share of the clones is absent; for the studies checked, an unresolved V gene accounts for under half, and the remainder has no known explanation. The DNA was the basis for D and trimming; V, J and clone size are from that table. The sample data list 110,000 to 150,000 clones, and about 70% of these were observed just once. The ten largest make up around 14% of the sample.

The CDR3 goes from the cysteine to the phenylalanine over 16 residues. This entry keeps only the CDR3 DNA: 48 bases, framed from base 1. V is cut by 2 bases and J by 0 bases, and the space between the germline ends is 11 bases. From the germline V gene (reference sequence), CDR1 is SEHNR and CDR2 is FQNEAQ. Overall results and qualifications from the work: The amount of clinical and demographic metadata varied by source and participant and was provided uncurated.

The clonotype was recovered from a man older than 75 with acute or convalescent COVID-19. The specimen was peripheral blood. The chain was built from TRBV7-9 and TRBJ1-3; TRBD1 is perhaps the D gene, given 6 matching bases. The sequenced DNA: TGTGCCAGCAGCTTAAGATTGACAGGCTCTGGAAACACCATATATTTT. It specifies CASSLRLTGSGNTIYF.